The 2 T cell receptor beta chains below come from one sample, sequenced in a study of blood T cell repertoires in COVID-19. Generated by immunoSEQ multiplex PCR, the TCRdb table keeps only in-frame clones and is missing some. Of about 69,000 clones in the sample, 85% to 95% were seen once. Sample: peripheral blood. These receptors came from a woman aged 55-69 years with active COVID-19.

CDR3 region: CASKEAISSYNEQFF. The CDR3 bases are TGCGCCAGCAAGGAGGCGATCAGCTCCTACAATGAGCAGTTCTTC. The J gene is TRBJ2-1, the V gene TRBV5-1; D possibly corresponds to TRBD2 (5 bases). Germline CDR1 is SGHRS and CDR2 is YFSETQ. V lost 6 bases to trimming and J lost 0 bases, with 13 bases between them. There are 15 residues in the CDR3.

About this clone: The conserved phenylalanine or tryptophan normally closing the CDR3 is absent here, so this likely arose from a read error. The DNA is omitted, as the CDR3 cannot be located on it reliably, and the CDR3 follows TCRdb's listing. The chain joins TRBV2 to TRBJ1-4; the D call TRBD1 from the table was never checked on the DNA. Including both end residues, the CDR3 is 12 amino acids long. The germline CDR1 and CDR2 sequences are SNHLY and FYNNEI. CDR3 sequence reads: CASITGDSSLSV.